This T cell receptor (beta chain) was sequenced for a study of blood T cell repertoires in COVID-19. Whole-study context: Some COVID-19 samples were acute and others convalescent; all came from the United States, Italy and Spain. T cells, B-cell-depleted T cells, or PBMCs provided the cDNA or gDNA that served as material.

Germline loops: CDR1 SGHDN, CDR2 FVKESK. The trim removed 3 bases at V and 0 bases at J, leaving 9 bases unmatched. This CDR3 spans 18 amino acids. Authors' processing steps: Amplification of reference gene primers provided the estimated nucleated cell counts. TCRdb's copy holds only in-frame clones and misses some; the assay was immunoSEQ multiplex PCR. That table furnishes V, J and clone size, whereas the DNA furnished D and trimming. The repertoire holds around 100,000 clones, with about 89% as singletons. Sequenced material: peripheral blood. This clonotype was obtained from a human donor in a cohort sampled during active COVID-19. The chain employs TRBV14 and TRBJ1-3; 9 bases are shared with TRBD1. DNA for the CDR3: TGTGCCAGCAGCCAGTTTCGACAGGGGGGACTCTCTGGAAACACCATATATTTT. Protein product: CASSQFRQGGLSGNTIYF.